This TCR beta chain is drawn from a study of T-cell reconstitution after alpha-beta-depleted transplantation in children. Preparation of the TCRbeta library was carried out with unique molecular identifiers. TCRdb recomputed calls from the PCR reads with MiXCR, one row per CDR3 protein. The sample has 250,000 to 400,000 distinct CDR3 sequences, roughly 21% seen once; the top ten hold about 10%. A few counts support this clonotype. J gave up 0 bases and V 4 bases, and 11 bases lay outside the gene matches. The germline V gene has CDR1 SGHRS and CDR2 YFSETQ. The CDR3 runs to 17 residues. Here the sequenced sample was PBMCs, mostly from graft donor cells, taken 180 days after TCRalphabeta/CD19-depleted stem cell transplant. The origin of this receptor is a male patient younger than 18 who had a stem cell transplant for acute lymphoblastic leukemia, so the T cells may come from the graft donor. The V call is TRBV5-1, the J call TRBJ2-3; 7 bases are shared with TRBD2. The CDR3 protein is CASSRRDYRYSTDTQYF. CDR3 nucleotide sequence: TGCGCCAGCAGCCGCCGGGACTACCGATATAGCACAGATACGCAGTATTTT.